These 20 T cell receptor beta chains were all obtained from the same sample, sequenced in a study of radiation and T cells in renal cell carcinoma. Method: immunoSEQ multiplex PCR; TCRdb's copy keeps in-frame clones and lacks some. The sample holds roughly 92,000 clones, around 83% seen once. The sample's time point: blood 4 weeks post-SBRT, at nephrectomy. As for treatment: 15 Gy SBRT to primary tumor, nephrectomy 4 weeks later. Sequences were derived from blood, sampled from a patient whose treatment included radiotherapy and nephrectomy. The receptor set was obtained from a man aged 60-69 years with renal cell carcinoma.

This chain connects TRBV28 to TRBJ2-2; D not resolved. The CDR3 consists of 11 residues. The ends were cut back, 3 bases at V and 9 bases at J, with 5 bases in the middle. Looked up from germline, CDR1 is MDHEN and CDR2 is SYDVKM. The CDR3 nucleotides read TGTGCCAGCAGTTTCCTCCGGGAGCTGTTTTTT. This encodes CASSFLRELFF.

The chain has TRBV5-1 and TRBJ1-3; tentatively, D is TRBD1 (6 bases). The CDR3 covers 18 residues. Trimming left V 0 bases short and J 0 bases short, with 16 bases between. From germline, CDR1 is SGHRS and CDR2 YFSETQ. Here the CDR3 reads CASSLEGFRGASGNTIYF. The CDR3 DNA sequence: TGCGCCAGCAGCTTGGAAGGGTTTCGGGGGGCCTCTGGAAACACCATATATTTT.

CDR3 protein: CASSLRGTGSYEQYF. DNA for the CDR3: TGCGCCAGCAGCCTGAGAGGGACAGGGTCCTACGAGCAGTACTTC. The chain recombines TRBV4-1 with TRBJ2-7, with 9 bases matching TRBD1. CDR1 is MGHRA, CDR2 YSYEKL, per germline. V was pared by 4 bases and J by 1 base, with 5 bases of the junction left unmatched. The CDR3 length is 15 residues.

The J gene is TRBJ2-3, the V gene TRBV4-3, with TRBD2 identical over 10 bases. The CDR3 has 16 residues. The V and J ends lost 3 bases and 1 base, in that order; junction bases with no gene match: 4. Germline assignment: CDR1 LGHNA and CDR2 YSLEER. The CDR3 DNA is TGCGCCAGCAGCCACCTACTAGCGGGACGCACAGATACGCAGTATTTT. It translates to CASSHLLAGRTDTQYF.

This chain joins TRBV20-1 and TRBJ2-3; D remains unclear. From germline, CDR1 is DFQATT and CDR2 SNEGSKA (reference sequence). This CDR3 is built from 11 residues. The CDR3 nucleotides are TGCACCAAGACAACCGCAGATACGCAGTATTTT. As protein: CTKTTADTQYF.

Only a few counts were recorded for this clone. The rearrangement uses TRBV27 and TRBJ1-5, with D perhaps TRBD1 (6 bases). The germline gives CDR1 MNHEY, CDR2 SMNVEV (reference sequence). V was cut by 0 bases and J by 6 bases, with 6 bases left in between. The CDR3 spans 13 residues. The CDR3: CASSLSDSQPQHF. CDR3 DNA: TGTGCCAGCAGTTTATCGGACAGTCAGCCCCAGCATTTT.

The chain uses TRBV6-5 and TRBJ1-3, with TRBD1 matching 8 bases. The CDR3 covers 15 residues. The J segment lost 0 bases and the V segment lost 7 bases, leaving 5 bases of the junction unmatched. The V gene's germline CDR1 is MNHEY and CDR2 SVGAGI. The CDR3 bases are TGTGCCAGCACAAAACAGGGGGACTCTGGAAACACCATATATTTT. Translated: CASTKQGDSGNTIYF.

V and J are TRBV29-1 and TRBJ2-3; TRBD1 is a possible D gene (6 bases). The CDR3 has 15 residues. Per germline, CDR1 SQVTM and CDR2 ANQGSEA. Trimming left V 5 bases short and J 0 bases short, with 15 bases between. The CDR3 DNA is TGCAGCGTTACCCCAACAGGGCAGAGCACAGATACGCAGTATTTT. Its protein product is CSVTPTGQSTDTQYF.

This chain links TRBV7-9 with TRBJ1-2; no clear D. Looked up from germline, CDR1 is SEHNR and CDR2 is FQNEAQ (reference sequence). This CDR3 spans 12 amino acids. The V gene lost 2 bases and the J gene lost 9 bases, with 10 bases spanning the gap. CDR3 nucleotide sequence: TGTGCCAGCAGCTTAAACATGGAAAGCTACACCTTC. Translation gives CASSLNMESYTF.

This rearrangement joins TRBV5-1 to TRBJ2-5; 13 bases align to TRBD2. Trimming at V came to 4 bases and at J to 7 bases, leaving 10 bases not matched to a gene. CDR3 length: 16 amino acids. CDR1 and CDR2 from the germline V gene are SGHRS and YFSETQ. The CDR3: CASSPGLAGPPGTQYF. For the CDR3, the DNA is TGCGCCAGCAGCCCGGGACTAGCGGGGCCGCCGGGGACCCAGTACTTC.

The chain has TRBV5-1 and TRBJ1-2; the D is unclear. Germline V gene lookup returns CDR1 SGHRS and CDR2 YFSETQ. The CDR3 contains 14 residues. V lost 0 bases and J lost 5, with 11 bases in between. CDR3 nucleotide sequence: TGCGCCAGCAGCTTGGGGGTCCGACCTTATGGCTACACCTTC. Translating gives CASSLGVRPYGYTF.

This rearrangement joins TRBV5-1 to TRBJ1-2; D gene unclear. Germline V lookup: CDR1 SGHRS, CDR2 YFSETQ. The CDR3 extends over 15 amino acids. V lost 0 bases to trimming and J lost 0 bases, with 9 bases between them. CDR3 region: CASSLDTATNYGYTF. The CDR3 bases are TGCGCCAGCAGCTTGGACACAGCTACTAACTATGGCTACACCTTC.

The chain recombines TRBV19 with TRBJ2-7; maybe TRBD1 (6 bases). The germline V gene has CDR1 LNHDA and CDR2 SQIVND (reference sequence). V was clipped by 2 bases and J by 6 bases, with 14 bases between them. The CDR3 contains 14 residues. Written as DNA, the CDR3 is TGTGCCAGTAGTATATCCCTGGACAGTGGCGAGCAGTACTTC. Protein product: CASSISLDSGEQYF.

This clone was counted a few times. The chain carries TRBV28 and TRBJ2-7; 9 bases map to TRBD2. Germline lookup yields CDR1 MDHEN and CDR2 SYDVKM. After removal of 5 bases from V and 4 bases from J, the junction contained 3 bases not matched to a gene. The CDR3 length is 13 residues. The CDR3 coding sequence is TGTGCCAGCAGTGCTAGCGGGAATTACGAGCAGTACTTC. Translated: CASSASGNYEQYF.

The chain has TRBV10-3 and TRBJ2-1; 11 bases are a match to TRBD2. Germline CDR1 is ENHRY and CDR2 is SYGVKD. The CDR3 loop spans 15 amino acids. V was pared by 6 bases and J by 5 bases, with 6 bases of the junction left unmatched. The CDR3 DNA is TGTGCCATCAGCAGACTAGCGGGACCTGACAATGAGCAGTTCTTC. Translation: CAISRLAGPDNEQFF.

The chain is built from TRBV9 and TRBJ2-7, with a tentative D call TRBD2 (6 bases). Trimming removed 1 base at V and 4 bases at J, with 15 bases between. The V gene's germline CDR1 is SGDLS and CDR2 YYNGEE. The CDR3 covers 15 residues. The CDR3 protein is CASSVFCREKYEQYF. CDR3 nucleotides: TGTGCCAGCAGCGTATTTTGCCGGGAGAAATACGAGCAGTACTTC.

The rearrangement uses TRBV11-2 and TRBJ2-5; the D gene is possibly TRBD2 (5 bases). There are 16 residues in the CDR3. Trimming removed 5 bases from V and 5 bases from J, with 21 bases in between. Germline values: CDR1 SGHAT, CDR2 FQNNGV. The CDR3 protein is CASSAVLGSRGETQYF. As DNA, the CDR3 is TGTGCCAGCAGCGCCGTTTTGGGGTCCCGAGGGGAGACCCAGTACTTC. Using reference TRBV11-2 and TRBJ2-5 for the parts outside the CDR3, the full variable domain is EAGVAQSPRYKIIEKRQSVAFWCNPISGHATLYWYQQILGQGPKLLIQFQNNGVVDDSQLPKDRFSAERLKGVDSTLKIQPAKLEDSAVYLCASSAVLGSRGETQYFGPGTRLLVL.

The genes are TRBV5-4 and TRBJ2-2; D possibly corresponds to TRBD2 (6 bases). Germline lookup yields CDR1 SGHNT and CDR2 YYREEE (reference sequence). The CDR3 runs 14 residues. V lost 4 bases, J lost 8 bases, and 15 bases lay in between. The CDR3 DNA reads TGTGCCAGCAGCCCCCGGGGAGGATCGGGGGAGCTGTTTTTT. Amino acid sequence: CASSPRGGSGELFF.

In its sample, this clone was seen once. The rearrangement uses TRBV5-1 and TRBJ2-1; 7 nucleotides line up with TRBD2. V lost 1 base and J lost 3; bases outside the gene matches: 7. The V gene's germline CDR1 is SGHRS and CDR2 YFSETQ. The CDR3 has 16 residues. As DNA, the CDR3 is TGCGCCAGCAGCTTGTATGGTCTAGCGGACTACAATGAGCAGTTCTTC. Translating it yields CASSLYGLADYNEQFF.

The chain carries TRBV5-6 and TRBJ2-7; TRBD2 is a possible D gene (6 bases). Germline values: CDR1 SGHDT, CDR2 YYEEEE. Trimming took off 4 bases at V and 5 bases at J, with 16 bases between the two ends. This CDR3 has 14 residues. Here the CDR3 reads CASSRPGVGNEQYF. In DNA, the CDR3 is TGTGCCAGCAGCCGACCGGGGGTAGGCAACGAGCAGTACTTC.